These 18 T cell receptor beta chains share one sample of origin, sequenced in a study of T cells in Graves' hyperthyroidism and ophthalmopathy. Amplification targeted TCR beta CDR3 regions from RNA transcripts. The HTBI primer set drove a first-round RT-PCR of the TCR CDR3. TCRdb fed the multiplex PCR reads into MiXCR, producing one record per CDR3 protein. The sample contains approximately 600,000 distinct CDR3 sequences, around 15% of which appear only once. Sample: blood. Receptors were obtained from a woman younger than 45 with Graves' hyperthyroidism.

This clonotype was seen repeatedly, ten times or more. The J gene is TRBJ2-3, the V gene TRBV28; 8 nucleotides match TRBD2. There are 16 residues in the CDR3. The junction had 11 bases not matched to a gene; V was cut back by 6 bases and J by 3 bases. Germline CDR1 reads MDHEN; CDR2 reads SYDVKM. This chain's CDR3 is CASSRQSSGVTDTQYF. The CDR3 bases are TGTGCCAGCAGCCGTCAGAGTAGCGGGGTAACAGATACGCAGTATTTT.

This clonotype has ten or more counts. This rearrangement joins TRBV2 to TRBJ2-7, with a tentative D call TRBD2 (5 bases). Trimming left V 7 bases short and J 4 bases short, with 14 bases between. This CDR3 comprises 13 residues. From germline, CDR1 is SNHLY and CDR2 FYNNEI. CDR3 DNA: TGTGCCAGCAATGAGGGCAGGACTTACGAGCAGTACTTC. This encodes CASNEGRTYEQYF.

This clonotype showed up many times. This chain links TRBV11-2 with TRBJ2-3; 13 bases agree with TRBD2. The CDR3 loop spans 19 amino acids. Germline V gene data show CDR1 as SGHAT and CDR2 as FQNNGV. V was clipped by 3 bases and J by 9 bases; unmatched bases: 18. CDR3 DNA sequence: TGTGCCAGCAGCTTTAGGACTAGCGGGAGCCTAGATCTTGAGACAACGCAGTATTTT. Its protein is CASSFRTSGSLDLETTQYF.

This clonotype was detected once. This sequence joins TRBV24-1 and TRBJ2-2; 9 bases are shared with TRBD2. The CDR3 is made up of 16 amino acids. Unmatched junction bases numbered 4, after V lost 6 bases and J lost 0 bases. Germline V gives CDR1 KGHDR, CDR2 SFDVKD. The DNA for the CDR3 is TGTGCCACCAGTACGCTAGCGGGAACGAACACCGGGGAGCTGTTTTTT. Protein sequence: CATSTLAGTNTGELFF.

This clonotype has a single count. V is TRBV9 and J is TRBJ2-2, with TRBD1 matching 8 bases. The germline CDR1 and CDR2 sequences are SGDLS and YYNGEE. The ends lost 3 bases at V and 9 bases at J; junction bases unmatched: 13. This CDR3 has 16 residues. The CDR3 reads CASSANSGQGDRELFF. In nucleotides, the CDR3 is TGTGCCAGCAGCGCCAACTCCGGACAGGGAGACAGGGAGCTGTTTTTT.

At least ten counts were recorded for this clonotype. This sequence joins TRBV6-5 and TRBJ2-1, with D possibly TRBD2 on 5 matching bases. The CDR3 is 11 residues long. With 4 bases removed from V and 10 bases from J, the gap between germline ends came to 8 bases. CDR1 MNHEY and CDR2 SVGAGI come from the germline V gene. The CDR3, as DNA: TGTGCCAGCAGTTGGCGCGGGGAGCAGTTCTTC. This sequence encodes CASSWRGEQFF.

This clonotype was counted many times. The rearrangement links TRBV7-2 to TRBJ2-3; 11 nucleotides align to TRBD1. V was clipped by 4 bases and J by 4 bases; unmatched bases: 7. The CDR3 length is 16 residues. CDR1 is SGHTA and CDR2 is FQGNSA in the germline V gene. CDR3 protein: CASSSRGTGGADTQYF. CDR3 coding DNA: TGTGCCAGCAGCTCGAGGGGGACAGGGGGGGCAGATACGCAGTATTTT.

This rearrangement joins TRBV30 to TRBJ2-7; a weak D match, TRBD2 (6 bases). CDR3 length: 14 residues. Per germline, CDR1 GTSNPN and CDR2 SVGIG (reference sequence). Trimming shortened V by 4 bases and J by 3 bases, and 16 bases separated the two germline ends. CDR3 in DNA: TGTGCCTGGACCTTCGGGACTGGAAACTACGAGCAGTACTTC. Protein product: CAWTFGTGNYEQYF.

The V gene is TRBV12-5, the J gene TRBJ1-2; 9 bases map to TRBD1. V lost 3 bases and J lost 6; bases outside the gene matches: 2. The CDR3 runs to 13 residues. Germline values: CDR1 LGHNT, CDR2 FRNRAP. For the CDR3, the DNA is TGTGCTAGTGGTTTAACAGGGGGCCATGGCTACACCTTC. As protein: CASGLTGGHGYTF.

This clonotype was detected ten times or more. The rearrangement uses TRBV19 and TRBJ1-1; tentative D call: TRBD1 (6 bases). Trimming pared 5 bases from V and 1 base from J, leaving 8 bases between. The CDR3 runs to 13 residues. The germline V gene has CDR1 LNHDA and CDR2 SQIVND (reference sequence). CDR3 region: CASSQGTNTEAFF. The CDR3 nucleotides are TGTGCCAGTAGTCAGGGGACGAACACTGAAGCTTTCTTT.

This clonotype was found many times. CDR3 coding DNA: TGCAGCGGAGGACTAGCGGAGGGGACCCAGTACTTC. Its translation is CSGGLAEGTQYF. The chain carries TRBV29-1 and TRBJ2-5; the match to TRBD2 covers 10 bases. The CDR3 has 12 residues. The V segment lost 7 bases and the J segment 7 bases; nucleotides outside the gene matches: 6. Germline V gives CDR1 SQVTM, CDR2 ANQGSEA.

This CDR3 reads CASSPRPTEAFF. As DNA, the CDR3 is TGTGCCAGCAGCCCGAGACCCACTGAAGCTTTCTTT. The chain uses TRBV9 and TRBJ1-1; D gene unclear. V was clipped by 4 bases and J by 4 bases, with 8 bases between them. CDR1 and CDR2 (germline): SGDLS, YYNGEE. The CDR3 has 12 residues. Full variable domain (outside the CDR3, taken from reference TRBV9 and TRBJ1-1): DSGVTQTPKHLITATGQRVTLRCSPRSGDLSVYWYQQSLDQGLQFLIQYYNGEERAKGNILERFSAQQFPDLHSELNLSSLELGDSALYFCASSPRPTEAFFGQGTRLTVV.

This clonotype was seen ten or more times. V is TRBV11-3 and J is TRBJ2-3; D could derive from TRBD1 or TRBD2 (5 bases each). The CDR3 runs to 16 residues. V gave up 1 base and J gave up 2 bases, with 13 bases separating them. Looked up from germline, CDR1 is SGHNT and CDR2 is YENEEA. The CDR3 spells CASSLGQREYTDTQYF. DNA for the CDR3: TGTGCCAGCAGCTTAGGACAGAGGGAGTACACAGATACGCAGTATTTT.

This clonotype showed up many times. The chain uses TRBV7-2 and TRBJ2-7; D is unclear. The CDR3 has 18 amino acids. CDR1 is SGHTA and CDR2 is FQGNSA in the germline V gene. Between the trimmed V and J ends, which lost 6 bases and 1 base, there was a span of 25 bases. The CDR3 here is CASSIRSSSLGGSYEQYF. In nucleotides, the CDR3 is TGTGCCAGCAGTATTAGGTCCTCCAGCTTAGGTGGTTCCTACGAGCAGTACTTC. Looking up the rest from reference TRBV7-2 and TRBJ2-7 gives the full variable domain: GAGVSQSPSNKVTEKGKDVELRCDPISGHTALYWYRQSLGQGLEFLIYFQGNSAPDKSGLPSDRFSAERTGGSVSTLTIQRTQQEDSAVYLCASSIRSSSLGGSYEQYFGPGTRLTVT.

The chain recombines TRBV6-1 with TRBJ1-1; D remains unclear. V lost 6 bases and J lost 1, with 12 bases in between. The CDR3 loop spans 14 amino acids. The V gene's germline CDR1 is MNHNS and CDR2 SASEGT. Written as DNA, the CDR3 is TGTGCCAGCAGGGAGGACCCCTGGAACACTGAAGCTTTCTTT. As protein: CASREDPWNTEAFF.

The J gene is TRBJ2-1, the V gene TRBV5-5, with unresolved D. Trimming removed 5 bases from V and 6 bases from J, with 6 bases in between. This CDR3 has 11 residues. Germline V gives CDR1 SGHKS, CDR2 YYEKEE (reference sequence). CDR3: CASRSSNEQFF. The CDR3 DNA reads TGTGCCAGCAGATCTTCCAATGAGCAGTTCTTC.

The chain uses TRBV18 and TRBJ2-3, with 8 positions matching TRBD1. Germline V gene lookup returns CDR1 KGHSH and CDR2 LQKENI. V trimming: 6 bases; J trimming: 6 bases; junction bases outside the gene matches: 8. CDR3 length: 14 residues. Written as DNA, the CDR3 is TGTGCCAGCTCGATGAACAGGGGGAGGGATACGCAGTATTTT. Translated, it gives CASSMNRGRDTQYF. The full variable domain, in which reference TRBV18 and TRBJ2-3 provide the parts outside the CDR3, is NAGVMQNPRHLVRRRGQEARLRCSPMKGHSHVYWYRQLPEEGLKFMVYLQKENIIDESGMPKERFSAEFPKEGPSILRIQQVVRGDSAAYFCASSMNRGRDTQYFGPGTRLTVL.

This clonotype was detected ten times or more. The chain carries TRBV11-3 and TRBJ2-1; TRBD2 aligns across 9 bases. This CDR3 contains 20 residues. Germline V gene sequence: CDR1 SGHNT, CDR2 YENEEA. Trimming at V came to 5 bases and at J to 1 base, leaving 18 bases not matched to a gene. The CDR3 nucleotides are TGTGCCAGCAGCCCAGCCCTAGGACGGACTAGCGTTGGGTCCTACAATGAGCAGTTCTTC. The encoded protein is CASSPALGRTSVGSYNEQFF.